The rows below give T cell receptor beta chains drawn from one sample of a study of beta chain features in type 1 diabetes. Some clones are missing from TCRdb's copy, which holds only in-frame ones; the method was immunoSEQ multiplex PCR. The table lists around 600,000 clones, roughly 12% of them singletons. The sequencing input was naive CD4+ T cells from blood. Every receptor here comes from a man aged 30 to 39 with type 1 diabetes. Both conserved end residues are part of each CDR3. Each record gives: CDR3 length, clone size, V gene, J gene, D gene, CDR3 DNA, CDR3 protein. D genes are given only for firm matches. Clone size appears in some rows only: once, few, many, or a class for an expanded clone.

CDR3 length: 18; clone size: NA; V gene: TRBV5-1; J gene: TRBJ2-2; D gene: TRBD1; CDR3 DNA: TGCGCCAGCAGCCCTCGACAGGGCCTAAACCTGAACACCGGGGAGCTGTTTTTT; CDR3 protein: CASSPRQGLNLNTGELFF
CDR3 length: 14; clone size: NA; V gene: TRBV11-3; J gene: TRBJ1-6; D gene: NA; CDR3 DNA: TGTGCCAGCAGCTTAGATCGCGGGGTCTCACCCCTCCACTTT; CDR3 protein: CASSLDRGVSPLHF
CDR3 length: 18; clone size: NA; V gene: TRBV5-1; J gene: TRBJ2-1; D gene: TRBD1; CDR3 DNA: TGCGCCAGCAGCTTGGATCTCGGACAGGGCTATTACGGGTATGAGCAGTTCTTC; CDR3 protein: CASSLDLGQGYYGYEQFF
CDR3 length: 13; clone size: few; V gene: TRBV7-2; J gene: TRBJ1-2; D gene: NA; CDR3 DNA: TGTGCCAGCAGCACCGACAGGAACGGTGGCTACACCTTC; CDR3 protein: CASSTDRNGGYTF
CDR3 length: 18; clone size: few; V gene: TRBV7-2; J gene: TRBJ2-3; D gene: NA; CDR3 DNA: TGTGCCAGCAGGCCGATAGGGGGCGGGGCCTCTAGCACAGATACGCAGTATTTT; CDR3 protein: CASRPIGGGASSTDTQYF
CDR3 length: 12; clone size: few; V gene: TRBV29-1; J gene: TRBJ2-7; D gene: TRBD1; CDR3 DNA: TGCAGCGCCGGGACAGGGGGCGAGGAGCAGTACTTC; CDR3 protein: CSAGTGGEEQYF
CDR3 length: 13; clone size: few; V gene: TRBV6-5; J gene: TRBJ2-3; D gene: NA; CDR3 DNA: TGTGCCAGCAAGAACGGGGGAACAGATACGCAGTATTTT; CDR3 protein: CASKNGGTDTQYF
CDR3 length: 14; clone size: few; V gene: TRBV28; J gene: TRBJ2-2; D gene: TRBD2; CDR3 DNA: TGTGCCAGCAGTTCCGGGGGGAGCACCGGGGAGCTGTTTTTT; CDR3 protein: CASSSGGSTGELFF
CDR3 length: 13; clone size: NA; V gene: TRBV7-7; J gene: TRBJ2-2; D gene: NA; CDR3 DNA: TGTGCTACGGTCGGGCCGAACACCGGGGAGCTGTTTTTT; CDR3 protein: CATVGPNTGELFF
CDR3 length: 14; clone size: NA; V gene: TRBV7-2; J gene: TRBJ2-5; D gene: TRBD1; CDR3 DNA: TGTGCCAGCAGCCGCGGACAGGGAATGGAGACCCAGTACTTC; CDR3 protein: CASSRGQGMETQYF
CDR3 length: 13; clone size: few; V gene: TRBV27; J gene: TRBJ2-5; D gene: NA; CDR3 DNA: TGTGCCAGCAGTCTTTGGATGGGGGAGACCCAGTACTTC; CDR3 protein: CASSLWMGETQYF
CDR3 length: 14; clone size: few; V gene: TRBV7-8; J gene: TRBJ1-6; D gene: NA; CDR3 DNA: TGTGCCAGCAGCTTAGACAGTGGGGATTCACCCCTCCACTTT; CDR3 protein: CASSLDSGDSPLHF
CDR3 length: 8; clone size: few; V gene: TRBV3-2; J gene: TRBJ2-7; D gene: NA; CDR3 DNA: TGTGCCAGCAGCTACGCCTTCTTC; CDR3 protein: CASSYAFF
CDR3 length: 15; clone size: NA; V gene: TRBV7-2; J gene: TRBJ2-2; D gene: TRBD2; CDR3 DNA: TGTGCCAGCAGCCCCCTACTAGCGGGGACCGGGGAGCTGTTTTTT; CDR3 protein: CASSPLLAGTGELFF
CDR3 length: 12; clone size: few; V gene: TRBV11-2; J gene: TRBJ1-5; D gene: NA; CDR3 DNA: TGTGCCAGCAGCCAGGCAGGGGAGCCCCAGCATTTT; CDR3 protein: CASSQAGEPQHF
CDR3 length: 15; clone size: few; V gene: TRBV14; J gene: TRBJ2-2; D gene: NA; CDR3 DNA: TGTGCCAGCAGCCAACGACTAGGGGACACCGGGGAGCTGTTTTTT; CDR3 protein: CASSQRLGDTGELFF
CDR3 length: 16; clone size: few; V gene: TRBV12-5; J gene: TRBJ2-1; D gene: TRBD1; CDR3 DNA: TGTGCTAGTGGTTTGGTCCCTGGGACAGGGGGCAATGAGCAGTTCTTC; CDR3 protein: CASGLVPGTGGNEQFF
CDR3 length: 15; clone size: few; V gene: TRBV10-1; J gene: TRBJ2-1; D gene: NA; CDR3 DNA: TGCGCCAGCAGTGAGTCGACAGCTAACGGCGATGAGCAGTTCTTC; CDR3 protein: CASSESTANGDEQFF
CDR3 length: 16; clone size: NA; V gene: TRBV11-2; J gene: TRBJ2-1; D gene: NA; CDR3 DNA: TGTGCCAGCAGCCTCCAACAGCGGAGACTTTACAATGAGCAGTTCTTC; CDR3 protein: CASSLQQRRLYNEQFF
CDR3 length: 11; clone size: few; V gene: TRBV29-1; J gene: TRBJ2-3; D gene: NA; CDR3 DNA: TGCAGCGCCACCCCCACAGATACGCAGTATTTT; CDR3 protein: CSATPTDTQYF
CDR3 length: 15; clone size: NA; V gene: TRBV27; J gene: TRBJ1-4; D gene: NA; CDR3 DNA: TGTGCCAGCAGTCCGTCGGACATCCCGAATGAAAAACTGTTTTTT; CDR3 protein: CASSPSDIPNEKLFF
CDR3 length: 14; clone size: NA; V gene: TRBV6-5; J gene: TRBJ1-4; D gene: NA; CDR3 DNA: TGTGCCAGCAGTCGCAATTTAGGGGCTGAAAAACTGTTTTTT; CDR3 protein: CASSRNLGAEKLFF
CDR3 length: 15; clone size: few; V gene: TRBV9; J gene: TRBJ1-1; D gene: TRBD1; CDR3 DNA: TGTGCCAGCAGCGTAGGAGGGGACAGAAACACTGAAGCTTTCTTT; CDR3 protein: CASSVGGDRNTEAFF
CDR3 length: 14; clone size: NA; V gene: TRBV28; J gene: TRBJ1-6; D gene: NA; CDR3 DNA: TGTGCCAGCAGCCCCGGGGTTAGGAATTCACCCCTCCACTTT; CDR3 protein: CASSPGVRNSPLHF
CDR3 length: 16; clone size: NA; V gene: TRBV5-4; J gene: TRBJ1-1; D gene: NA; CDR3 DNA: TGTGCCAGCAGCACACAGACCCGAGGCGGGGGAGCTGAAGCTTTCTTT; CDR3 protein: CASSTQTRGGGAEAFF
CDR3 length: 14; clone size: few; V gene: TRBV7-2; J gene: TRBJ2-3; D gene: NA; CDR3 DNA: TGTGCCAGCAGCTTAGATCCTAGCTCAGATACGCAGTATTTT; CDR3 protein: CASSLDPSSDTQYF
CDR3 length: 14; clone size: few; V gene: TRBV19; J gene: TRBJ1-2; D gene: NA; CDR3 DNA: TGTGCCAGTAGTGCCTCGGGGCGAAACTATGGCTACACCTTC; CDR3 protein: CASSASGRNYGYTF
CDR3 length: 13; clone size: few; V gene: TRBV30; J gene: TRBJ2-2; D gene: NA; CDR3 DNA: TGTGCCTGGAGTGTACAGTCGGTCGGGGAGCTGTTTTTT; CDR3 protein: CAWSVQSVGELFF
CDR3 length: 16; clone size: NA; V gene: TRBV5-1; J gene: TRBJ1-1; D gene: TRBD1; CDR3 DNA: TGCGCCAGCAGCCTCGGACAGGGGACCACCAACACTGAAGCTTTCTTT; CDR3 protein: CASSLGQGTTNTEAFF
CDR3 length: 15; clone size: few; V gene: TRBV9; J gene: TRBJ2-1; D gene: NA; CDR3 DNA: TGTGCCAGCAGCGTATCTGCCGCATCCTACAATGAGCAGTTCTTC; CDR3 protein: CASSVSAASYNEQFF
CDR3 length: 13; clone size: many; V gene: TRBV10-3; J gene: TRBJ2-3; D gene: NA; CDR3 DNA: TGTGCCATCAGTGAGTCGGGCACAGATACGCAGTATTTT; CDR3 protein: CAISESGTDTQYF
CDR3 length: 12; clone size: few; V gene: TRBV29-1; J gene: TRBJ1-2; D gene: NA; CDR3 DNA: TGCAGCGTAGCCGTATCGGGGGGTGGCTACACCTTC; CDR3 protein: CSVAVSGGGYTF
CDR3 length: 17; clone size: few; V gene: TRBV7-9; J gene: TRBJ2-7; D gene: TRBD2; CDR3 DNA: TGTGCCAGCAGCCCCTGGGTAGCGGGGGGCGCGGGCTACGAGCAGTACTTC; CDR3 protein: CASSPWVAGGAGYEQYF
CDR3 length: 16; clone size: NA; V gene: TRBV9; J gene: TRBJ2-5; D gene: NA; CDR3 DNA: TGTGCCAGCAGCGTTCACGCCGGACTCTCTCAAGAGACCCAGTACTTC; CDR3 protein: CASSVHAGLSQETQYF
CDR3 length: 14; clone size: NA; V gene: TRBV7-2; J gene: TRBJ2-5; D gene: NA; CDR3 DNA: TGTGCCAGCTCCATCTCAAGAGCCAAAGAGACCCAGTACTTC; CDR3 protein: CASSISRAKETQYF
CDR3 length: 14; clone size: few; V gene: TRBV7-2; J gene: TRBJ2-1; D gene: NA; CDR3 DNA: TGTGCCAGCAGCTTAAATCAACTCTACAATGAGCAGTTCTTC; CDR3 protein: CASSLNQLYNEQFF
CDR3 length: 13; clone size: NA; V gene: TRBV19; J gene: TRBJ1-5; D gene: TRBD1; CDR3 DNA: TGTGCCAGTAGCGGACAGGCCAATCAGCCCCAGCATTTT; CDR3 protein: CASSGQANQPQHF
CDR3 length: 15; clone size: NA; V gene: TRBV5-6; J gene: TRBJ1-4; D gene: TRBD1; CDR3 DNA: TGTGCCAGCAGCCCCGGGACAGGGGTGAATGAAAAACTGTTTTTT; CDR3 protein: CASSPGTGVNEKLFF
CDR3 length: 14; clone size: few; V gene: TRBV5-4; J gene: TRBJ1-1; D gene: NA; CDR3 DNA: TGTGCCAGCAGCCTATTAGGGGTGAACACTGAAGCTTTCTTT; CDR3 protein: CASSLLGVNTEAFF
CDR3 length: 13; clone size: NA; V gene: TRBV19; J gene: TRBJ2-5; D gene: NA; CDR3 DNA: TGTGCCAGTAGTGACCTCAGGGGAGAGACCCAGTACTTC; CDR3 protein: CASSDLRGETQYF
CDR3 length: 14; clone size: few; V gene: TRBV28; J gene: TRBJ2-4; D gene: NA; CDR3 DNA: TGTGCCAGCACCCTTGGTAGGGGGGCAAACATTCAGTACTTC; CDR3 protein: CASTLGRGANIQYF
CDR3 length: 13; clone size: NA; V gene: TRBV6-5; J gene: TRBJ2-7; D gene: NA; CDR3 DNA: TGTGCCAGCAGTCGAGGACACTTATACGAGCAGTACTTC; CDR3 protein: CASSRGHLYEQYF
CDR3 length: 16; clone size: NA; V gene: TRBV27; J gene: TRBJ2-5; D gene: NA; CDR3 DNA: TGTGCCAGCAGTTTATCCCCAGACGACAGGAGAGAGACCCAGTACTTC; CDR3 protein: CASSLSPDDRRETQYF
CDR3 length: 13; clone size: NA; V gene: TRBV10-3; J gene: TRBJ1-5; D gene: NA; CDR3 DNA: TGTGCCATCAGCCGGGATCACAATCAGCCCCAGCATTTT; CDR3 protein: CAISRDHNQPQHF
CDR3 length: 15; clone size: few; V gene: TRBV6-5; J gene: TRBJ1-1; D gene: TRBD1; CDR3 DNA: TGTGCCAGCAGTTTAACAAGCAGGGGGGTAAGTGAAGCTTTCTTT; CDR3 protein: CASSLTSRGVSEAFF
CDR3 length: 14; clone size: many; V gene: TRBV4-3; J gene: TRBJ1-2; D gene: NA; CDR3 DNA: TGCGCCAGCAGATCCAGTCTCGGGAACTATGGCTACACCTTC; CDR3 protein: CASRSSLGNYGYTF
CDR3 length: 18; clone size: NA; V gene: TRBV23-1; J gene: TRBJ2-3; D gene: NA; CDR3 DNA: TGCGCCAGCAGACCCACAGGTCTCCAACTCTTTAGCACAGATACGCAGTATTTT; CDR3 protein: CASRPTGLQLFSTDTQYF
CDR3 length: 14; clone size: NA; V gene: TRBV6-6; J gene: TRBJ2-3; D gene: NA; CDR3 DNA: TGTGCCAGCAGCGACCGGGGGGCCGGAGATACGCAGTATTTT; CDR3 protein: CASSDRGAGDTQYF
CDR3 length: 14; clone size: NA; V gene: TRBV11-1; J gene: TRBJ2-7; D gene: TRBD1; CDR3 DNA: TGTGCCAGCAGCTTACATACAGGGGTGGTCGAGCAGTACTTC; CDR3 protein: CASSLHTGVVEQYF
CDR3 length: 14; clone size: NA; V gene: TRBV5-6; J gene: TRBJ1-6; D gene: NA; CDR3 DNA: TGTGCCAGCAGCCTCCGTCCCGGGCGTTCACCCCTCCACTTT; CDR3 protein: CASSLRPGRSPLHF
CDR3 length: 15; clone size: NA; V gene: TRBV7-9; J gene: TRBJ1-6; D gene: NA; CDR3 DNA: TGTGCCAGCAGCCCCCTCCGGACAGACAATTCACCCCTCCACTTT; CDR3 protein: CASSPLRTDNSPLHF
CDR3 length: 15; clone size: few; V gene: TRBV7-2; J gene: TRBJ2-7; D gene: TRBD1; CDR3 DNA: TGTGCCAGCAGCTTAGCTGGACAGGGGCCCTACGAGCAGTACTTC; CDR3 protein: CASSLAGQGPYEQYF
CDR3 length: 15; clone size: NA; V gene: TRBV9; J gene: TRBJ1-5; D gene: NA; CDR3 DNA: TGTGCCAGCAGCGTAGGATGGGCCCTCGGGCAGCCCCAGCATTTT; CDR3 protein: CASSVGWALGQPQHF
CDR3 length: 16; clone size: few; V gene: TRBV4-3; J gene: TRBJ1-1; D gene: NA; CDR3 DNA: TGCGCCAGCAGCCAAGATTACAGGATCCTGAACACTGAAGCTTTCTTT; CDR3 protein: CASSQDYRILNTEAFF